This T cell receptor beta chain was found in a study of OX40 agonist ivuxolimab in advanced cancers. A note on the overall study: Ivuxolimab was an agonistic, fully human IgG2 monoclonal antibody directed against OX40 (CD134), a costimulatory receptor. The monotherapy dose-escalation portion (N of about 52 patients) of the phase I ivuxolimab trial is reported in the paper. Peripheral TCRbeta sequencing was intended to test whether TCR sequence diversity was altered and clonal T-cell expansion was caused by ivuxolimab. The dose-escalation cohort was around 83% male with a mean age of about 65 years, ranging from roughly 23 to 80. Partial responses occurred in three dose-escalation patients, of whom one had hepatocellular carcinoma and two had cutaneous melanoma. Prior anti-PD-1, anti-PD-L1 or anti-CTLA-4 therapy was permitted, and about two fifths of dose-escalation patients had received checkpoint inhibitors. Among the approximately 50 dose-escalation patients, about 20 had hepatocellular carcinoma, about 15 melanoma, 9 renal cell carcinoma and 9 head and neck cancer. Intravenous ivuxolimab was administered to patients every 2 weeks at six dose levels: 0.01, 0.1, 0.3, 1.5, 3 and 10 mg/kg. The research as a whole found: Antigen specificity was not determined for the clonally expanded peripheral T cells. At doses of 0.1 to 3.0 mg/kg, clonal expansion of both CD4+ and CD8+ T cells in blood was seen between baseline and week 6. After ivuxolimab, expanded clones were on average more numerous among CD8+ T cells than among CD4+ T cells. In the 0.1-3.0 mg/kg groups, partial responders had among the lowest normalized peripheral clonal expansion, particularly in CD8+ T cells. Low levels of normalized T-cell clonal expansion were also seen in some patients who did not respond.

Sequences SGHTA (CDR1) and FQGTGA (CDR2) are obtained from the germline V gene. The germline ends are 16 bases apart after V is trimmed by 2 bases and J by 4 bases. The CDR3 numbers 16 residues from cysteine through phenylalanine. This entry keeps only the CDR3 DNA: 48 bases, framed from base 1. Genomic DNA was extracted from sorted cells for sequencing of the TCRbeta CDR3 region. TCRbeta CDR3 regions were sequenced using the immunoSEQ Assay. TCRdb took this table from immuneACCESS and kept in-frame rearrangements with V and J called. Such tables lack part of the clones; where checked against another copy, unresolved V genes explain under half of the gap, and the rest is unexplained. In this sample the table shows roughly 93,000 clones, more than 80% of which occur a single time. Of the sample, under 2% is held by the ten largest clones. On this clone: Its antigen has not been determined. No base quality values were provided; no much bigger clone lies one nucleotide off.

The trial excluded patients who had a history of autoimmune disease or were on systemic immunosuppression. Peripheral blood for TCR sequencing was collected from all dose cohorts at baseline, on cycle 4 day 1, and on cycle 7 day 1. The samples were taken from a phase I, first-in-human, multicenter, open-label dose-escalation trial of ivuxolimab. Adults with locally advanced or metastatic head and neck squamous cell, hepatocellular, melanoma or renal cell carcinoma were enrolled in the trial. Before TCR sequencing, CD4+ T cells and CD8+ T cells from peripheral blood were sorted into separate populations.

This clonotype was sampled from an adult with an advanced solid tumor such as melanoma, head and neck, liver or kidney cancer. The rearranged segments are TRBV7-3 and TRBJ2-3, and perhaps TRBD2 as D gene, on 5 matching bases. The sample in question was CD4+ or CD8+ T cells sorted from blood, obtained in a trial of the OX40 agonist ivuxolimab. The CDR3 is CASSLGSGILPDTQYF. The DNA sequence is given as TGTGCCAGCAGCTTAGGTTCGGGGATCCTTCCAGATACGCAGTATTTT.